These T cell receptor beta chains were read from a single sample in a study of cytotoxic CD8 clonotypes in ibrutinib-treated CLL. Only in-frame clones appear in the TCRdb table, and some are missing; sequencing was by immunoSEQ multiplex PCR. The table records fewer than 400,000 clones, 67% of them present only once. Material: PBMCs, obtained after 36 months of ibrutinib treatment. Receptor source: a human donor with chronic lymphocytic leukemia. Each CDR3 is given with its conserved first and last residue. Fields, in order: D gene, J gene, V gene, clone size, CDR3 DNA, CDR3 protein. A D gene is named only where the DNA matches it firmly. For some rows the clone size is stated as once, few or many, or as a class when expanded; others skip it.

>NA|TRBJ1-5|TRBV6-6|few
TGTGCCAGCACCGACCCGGACGGAGCATTTTATCAGCCCCAGCATTTT
CASTDPDGAFYQPQHF
>NA|TRBJ2-2|TRBV29-1|NA
TGCAGCGTTGCATTCAGGGGAAACACCGGGGAGCTGTTTTTT
CSVAFRGNTGELFF
>NA|TRBJ1-4|TRBV28|NA
TGTGCCAGCAGAGTCCAAGGGGAAAAACTGTTTTTT
CASRVQGEKLFF
>NA|TRBJ2-1|TRBV5-8|NA
TGTGCCAGCAGCCGGACGCAGTTCTTC
CASSRTQFF
>NA|TRBJ1-1|TRBV19|NA
TGTGCCAGTAGTATACGCAGGAACACTGAAGCTTTCTTT
CASSIRRNTEAFF
>TRBD1|TRBJ1-5|TRBV18|once
TGTGCCAGCTCACCGACAGGGCTGGGCCGGAATCAGCCCCAGCATTTT
CASSPTGLGRNQPQHF
>TRBD1|TRBJ1-5|TRBV5-8|NA
TGTGCCAGCAGCAACAGGGGATTAGATCAGCCCCAGCATTTT
CASSNRGLDQPQHF
>TRBD1|TRBJ1-1|TRBV9|NA
TGTGCCAGCAAAGGGACAGCCCGTGAAGCTTTCTTT
CASKGTAREAFF
>NA|TRBJ2-3|TRBV13|once
TGTGCCAGCAGCTTAGTGGGAGACAAGGCAGATACGCAGTATTTT
CASSLVGDKADTQYF
>NA|TRBJ2-7|TRBV11-2|NA
TGTGCCAGCAGGATTCGCGGGACCTCCGAGCAGTACTTC
CASRIRGTSEQYF
>TRBD1|TRBJ1-1|TRBV14|NA
TGTGCCAGCAGCCAAGTCTCGGGGACAGCCAACACTGAAGCTTTCTTT
CASSQVSGTANTEAFF
>NA|TRBJ2-5|TRBV28|once
TGTGCCAGCAGTTTGTTAGGGGGGGCACAAGAGACCCAGTACTTC
CASSLLGGAQETQYF
>TRBD2|TRBJ2-1|TRBV5-1|NA
TGCGCCAGCAGCGCCACGGGACTAGCAAAGGATGAGCAGTTCTTC
CASSATGLAKDEQFF
>NA|TRBJ2-7|TRBV7-2|few
TGTGCCAGCACCCTCCATAATAAATACGAGCAGTACTTC
CASTLHNKYEQYF
>TRBD1|TRBJ2-5|TRBV23-1|NA
TGCGCCAGCAGTCACACAGGGGATTCCGGGACGAGGGGGCAAGAGACCCAGTACTTC
CASSHTGDSGTRGQETQYF
>NA|TRBJ1-4|TRBV4-1|NA
TGCGCCAGCAGCCAAGCCGGAGATGAAAAACTGTTTTTT
CASSQAGDEKLFF
>NA|TRBJ1-5|TRBV5-1|once
TGCGCCAGCAGCTTGGAGGGGTTAAATCAGCCCCAGCATTTT
CASSLEGLNQPQHF
>TRBD2|TRBJ2-7|TRBV5-7|few
TGTGCCAGCAGCTTGGCCGGACTAGCGGGGGACTACGAGCAGTACTTC
CASSLAGLAGDYEQYF
>NA|TRBJ2-7|TRBV4-1|once
TGCGCCAGCAGCCAGGCTCTCTTAGCGGAAACCTACGAGCAGTACTTC
CASSQALLAETYEQYF
>NA|TRBJ2-2|TRBV28|few
TGTGCCAGCAGCGCCATGATGGGGGTGAACACCGGGGAGCTGTTTTTT
CASSAMMGVNTGELFF
>NA|TRBJ1-1|TRBV11-2|NA
TGTGCCAGCAGCTTAGTTCGGGTGGGGCAGGGATGGTACACTGAAGCTTTCTTT
CASSLVRVGQGWYTEAFF
>NA|TRBJ1-2|TRBV25-1|NA
TGTGCCAGCACCCCCGGGAGTTCCTATGGCTACACCTTC
CASTPGSSYGYTF
>NA|TRBJ2-3|TRBV7-8|once
TGTGCCAGCAGCCCCCTCGCCAGACTAGGGGGAAGCACAGATACGCAGTATTTT
CASSPLARLGGSTDTQYF
>NA|TRBJ1-1|TRBV4-1|NA
TGCGCCAGCAGCCCGACCTTCGGGGGTACTGAAGCTTTCTTT
CASSPTFGGTEAFF
>NA|TRBJ2-1|TRBV15|NA
TGTGCCACCAGCAGAGGGCGGCAGGGGAATGAGCAGTTCTTC
CATSRGRQGNEQFF
>NA|TRBJ2-2|TRBV9|NA
TGTGCCAGCAGCTTACTCGCACACACCGGGGAGCTGTTTTTT
CASSLLAHTGELFF
>NA|TRBJ2-3|TRBV18|few
TGTGCCAGCTCACCCGACGGGAGCCCAGATACGCAGTATTTT
CASSPDGSPDTQYF
>NA|TRBJ1-2|TRBV28|NA
TGTGCCAGCAGTTTACCGGGAGGTATCGGCTACACCTTC
CASSLPGGIGYTF
>NA|TRBJ1-2|TRBV4-1|few
TGCGCCAGCAGCCAAGAACGGGGGGCCCGGGGCTACACCTTC
CASSQERGARGYTF
>TRBD2|TRBJ2-3|TRBV4-3|NA
TGCGCCAGCAGTCGGGGGACTACCTACACAGATACGCAGTATTTT
CASSRGTTYTDTQYF
>NA|TRBJ2-7|TRBV19|NA
TGTGCCAGTAGTATCGGGACCGAATACTACGAGCAGTACTTC
CASSIGTEYYEQYF
>TRBD2|TRBJ2-3|TRBV10-1|once
TGCGCCAGCAGTGAGTTCTTGGCGACTAGCGGACCTAGCACAGATACGCAGTATTTT
CASSEFLATSGPSTDTQYF
>NA|TRBJ1-2|TRBV25-1|NA
TGTGCCAGCAAGGGGTATGACGGCAGACGTCTAAACTATGGCTACACCTTC
CASKGYDGRRLNYGYTF
>TRBD1|TRBJ2-7|TRBV27|NA
TGTGCCAGCAGTATCAGACAGGGTTACTACGAGCAGTACTTC
CASSIRQGYYEQYF
>NA|TRBJ2-1|TRBV21-1|NA
TGTGCCAGCAGCAAAGCGCTCGGGGAATCCTACAATGAGCAGTTCTTC
CASSKALGESYNEQFF
>NA|TRBJ2-7|TRBV10-1|NA
TGCGCCAGCAGGGGGATAGGCGGCGAGCAGTACTTC
CASRGIGGEQYF
>TRBD1|TRBJ1-5|TRBV6-5|NA
TGTGCCAGCAGGCGGGACAGCTATAGCAATCAGCCCCAGCATTTT
CASRRDSYSNQPQHF
>NA|TRBJ2-7|TRBV5-1|NA
TGCGCCAGCAGCTGGCGAGCCCCCTCTGGAGAGCAGTACTTC
CASSWRAPSGEQYF
>NA|TRBJ2-7|TRBV7-9|few
TGTGCCAGCAGCTTTACAGGCTACGAGCAGTACTTC
CASSFTGYEQYF
>NA|TRBJ1-1|TRBV6-6|NA
TGTGCCAGCAGTTACTCAGGGGGCACTGAAGCTTTCTTT
CASSYSGGTEAFF
>NA|TRBJ2-1|TRBV11-3|once
TGTGCCAGCCGGGGGGCAGCTTCCAATGAGCAGTTCTTC
CASRGAASNEQFF
>TRBD1|TRBJ1-5|TRBV4-2|NA
TGTGCCAGCAGCCAACGGGACAGGGGTGACAATCAGCCCCAGCATTTT
CASSQRDRGDNQPQHF
>NA|TRBJ2-7|TRBV7-8|NA
TGTGCCAGCAGCCCCCTTCGGGGGAGGTCCCACGAGCAGTACTTC
CASSPLRGRSHEQYF
>TRBD1|TRBJ2-7|TRBV10-3|NA
TGTGCCATCAGTGAGCCCTCCGGGACAGGGGTTGGAGAGCAGTACTTC
CAISEPSGTGVGEQYF
>NA|TRBJ2-7|TRBV2|NA
TGTGCCAGCAGTACAGGACCCTACGAGCAGTACTTC
CASSTGPYEQYF
>NA|TRBJ2-2|TRBV19|few
TGTGCCAGTAGTATCCGTCCTACCGGGGAGCTGTTTTTT
CASSIRPTGELFF
>TRBD2|TRBJ2-1|TRBV5-8|NA
TGTGCCAGCAGCTTGAGGGGCCTAGCGGGAGCCGGCGAGCAGTTCTTC
CASSLRGLAGAGEQFF
>NA|TRBJ2-5|TRBV4-1|few
TGCGCCAGCAGCCAAGGATCGCCGATCCAAGAGACCCAGTACTTC
CASSQGSPIQETQYF
>TRBD1|TRBJ2-7|TRBV29-1|NA
TGCAGCGTTGGACGATGGACAGGCGGCTACGAGCAGTACTTC
CSVGRWTGGYEQYF
>TRBD1|TRBJ1-2|TRBV18|NA
TGTGCCAGCTCACCACGACAGGGATCGGATGGCTACACCTTC
CASSPRQGSDGYTF
>NA|TRBJ2-3|TRBV5-4|NA
TGTGCCAGCAGCTTGGGGGAATGGAGGGTAGATACGCAGTATTTT
CASSLGEWRVDTQYF
>NA|TRBJ2-7|TRBV13|NA
TGTGCCAGCAGCTTACCGCCCTACGAGCAGTACTTC
CASSLPPYEQYF
>TRBD1|TRBJ2-7|TRBV19|NA
TGTGCCAGTAGCTGGACAGGGGACTCCTACGAGCAGTACTTC
CASSWTGDSYEQYF
>NA|TRBJ1-4|TRBV4-1|NA
TGCGCCAGCAGCCATGGCAAGATTAATGAAAAACTGTTTTTT
CASSHGKINEKLFF
>TRBD2|TRBJ2-7|TRBV15|NA
TGTGCCACCAGCAGACGACTAGCGGGAGTATACGAGCAGTACTTC
CATSRRLAGVYEQYF
>NA|TRBJ2-2|TRBV7-3|NA
TGTGCCAGCAGCCCCCAGCAGGCGGGGCCTACCGGGGAGCTGTTTTTT
CASSPQQAGPTGELFF
>NA|TRBJ2-1|TRBV6-5|NA
TGTGCCAGCAGTTCTGGCAATGAGCAGTTCTTC
CASSSGNEQFF
>NA|TRBJ1-6|TRBV4-1|NA
TGCGCCAGCAGCCAAGTAGGACAGAGTAATTCACCCCTCCACTTT
CASSQVGQSNSPLHF
>NA|TRBJ2-7|TRBV7-9|NA
TGTGCCAGCAGCTTATTGCGTTCCGGGGAAAGCTACGAGCAGTACTTC
CASSLLRSGESYEQYF
>NA|TRBJ2-7|TRBV5-6|NA
TGTGCCAGCAGCTTGGTATTTGGGGGCGAGCAGTACTTC
CASSLVFGGEQYF